The 11 T cell receptor beta chains given below trace back to one sample, sequenced in a study of blood T cell repertoires in COVID-19 (dated by TCRdb to the early 2020s). Library preparation was by the immunoSEQ multiplex PCR assay. TCRdb re-hosts the immuneACCESS table, in-frame sequences only. Its copies lack some clones; in the studies checked, an unresolved V gene accounts for under half of them, and the cause for the rest is not known. The sample has hundreds of thousands of clones on record, about nine tenths of them singletons. More than 8.5% of the sample comes from the top ten. Sequencing was carried out using PBMCs or T cells enriched from blood (not recorded which). Every receptor here comes from a woman aged 18-35 years who had recovered from COVID-19.

The V gene is TRBV5-8, the J gene TRBJ2-1; D might be TRBD2 (5 bases). V shed 2 bases and J shed 5 bases, with 14 bases lying between them. The CDR3 length is 15 residues. CDR1 is SGHTS and CDR2 is YDEGEE in the germline V gene. For the CDR3, the DNA is TGTGCCAGCAGCTTTCTGGTAGCGACGAACAATGAGCAGTTCTTC. This gives the protein CASSFLVATNNEQFF.

The chain is built from TRBV7-9 and TRBJ1-1; 7 nucleotides agree with TRBD1. J lost 6 bases, V lost 5 bases, and 3 bases had no gene match. The CDR3 spans 12 residues. In germline, CDR1 is SEHNR, CDR2 FQNEAQ (reference sequence). CDR3 amino acids: CASSQGGPEAFF. In DNA, the CDR3 is TGTGCCAGCAGCCAGGGGGGCCCTGAAGCTTTCTTT. Combining the CDR3 with reference TRBV7-9 and TRBJ1-1 gives the whole variable domain DTGVSQNPRHKITKRGQNVTFRCDPISEHNRLYWYRQTLGQGPEFLTYFQNEAQLEKSRLLSDRFSAERPKGSFSTLEIQRTEQGDSAMYLCASSQGGPEAFFGQGTRLTVV.

The chain combines TRBV2 with TRBJ1-2; D remains unclear. V was cut by 4 bases and J by 2 bases, with 5 bases left in between. The CDR3 is made up of 12 amino acids. The germline V gene has CDR1 SNHLY and CDR2 FYNNEI. The CDR3 region is CASSGQNYGYTF. The DNA for the CDR3 is TGTGCCAGCAGTGGACAAAACTATGGCTACACCTTC.

The genes are TRBV4-1 and TRBJ2-6; the D gene is possibly TRBD2 (5 bases). Per germline, CDR1 MGHRA and CDR2 YSYEKL. V was pared by 3 bases and J by 0 bases, with 9 bases between. The CDR3 totals 16 residues. The CDR3, as DNA: TGCGCCAGCAGCCAGGTCCGGGGCTCTGGGGCCAACGTCCTGACTTTC. Translated, it gives CASSQVRGSGANVLTF.

The chain employs TRBV5-1 and TRBJ2-5; TRBD2 agrees at 9 bases. CDR1 and CDR2 (germline): SGHRS, YFSETQ. CDR3 length: 15 residues. J lost 4 bases, V lost 2 bases, and 6 bases had no gene match. CDR3 loop: CASSFGGGVGETQYF. CDR3 DNA sequence: TGCGCCAGCAGCTTTGGCGGGGGGGTCGGAGAGACCCAGTACTTC.

The chain has TRBV28 and TRBJ1-1, with 12 bases identical to TRBD1. In germline, CDR1 is MDHEN, CDR2 SYDVKM. The V gene end was trimmed by 6 bases and the J gene end by 3 bases; junction bases not matched to a gene: 8. The CDR3 consists of 16 residues. CDR3 in DNA: TGTGCCAGCAGAACCGGGACAGGGGGCTGGGACACTGAAGCTTTCTTT. It codes for CASRTGTGGWDTEAFF.

This clone has just a few counts. This chain joins TRBV18 and TRBJ2-4; D gene uncertain. V was pared by 2 bases and J by 7 bases, with 21 bases between. This CDR3 has 17 residues. Per the germline V gene, CDR1 is KGHSH and CDR2 is LQKENI. This CDR3 reads CASSPTSEEAWVNIQYF. For the CDR3, the DNA is TGTGCCAGCTCACCAACGAGCGAGGAAGCCTGGGTGAACATTCAGTACTTC.

This chain connects TRBV4-2 to TRBJ2-3; TRBD2 might be the D (6 bases). The CDR3 has 16 residues. CDR1 and CDR2 (germline): LGHNA, YNFKEQ. The V and J ends lost 0 bases and 1 base respectively, with 11 bases between them. The CDR3 DNA sequence: TGTGCCAGCAGCCAAGATGTGGAGCGGGGCACAGATACGCAGTATTTT. Translation: CASSQDVERGTDTQYF.

This clone is a singleton in its sample. The rearrangement links TRBV12-3 or TRBV12-4 to TRBJ1-1, with D unresolved. The CDR3 extends over 12 amino acids. V was pared by 0 bases and J by 4 bases, with 3 bases between. This CDR3 reads CASSLARTEAFF. As DNA, the CDR3 is TGTGCCAGCAGTTTAGCGCGCACTGAAGCTTTCTTT.

V is TRBV7-8 and J is TRBJ1-4; 7 bases align to TRBD1. Germline lookup yields CDR1 SGHVS and CDR2 FQNEAQ. V lost 6 bases, J lost 5 bases, and 9 bases stayed unmatched. The CDR3 runs to 15 residues. CDR3 bases: TGTGCCAGCAGTCCCGACAGGGTAAAGAATGAAAAACTGTTTTTT. Translation gives CASSPDRVKNEKLFF. Together with reference TRBV7-8 and TRBJ1-4, the CDR3 gives the full variable domain: GAGVSQSPRYKVAKRGQDVALRCDPISGHVSLFWYQQALGQGPEFLTYFQNEAQLDKSGLPSDRFFAERPEGSVSTLKIQRTQQEDSAVYLCASSPDRVKNEKLFFGSGTQLSVL.

The chain carries TRBV7-2 and TRBJ2-1; 11 bases map to TRBD2. The CDR3 runs 15 residues. J gave up 13 bases and V 5 bases, and 13 bases lay outside the gene matches. Germline CDR1 SGHTA, CDR2 FQGNSA. CDR3 loop: CASSRSGGALGFQFF. The CDR3 DNA follows: TGTGCCAGCAGCCGTAGCGGGGGGGCCTTGGGGTTTCAGTTCTTC.